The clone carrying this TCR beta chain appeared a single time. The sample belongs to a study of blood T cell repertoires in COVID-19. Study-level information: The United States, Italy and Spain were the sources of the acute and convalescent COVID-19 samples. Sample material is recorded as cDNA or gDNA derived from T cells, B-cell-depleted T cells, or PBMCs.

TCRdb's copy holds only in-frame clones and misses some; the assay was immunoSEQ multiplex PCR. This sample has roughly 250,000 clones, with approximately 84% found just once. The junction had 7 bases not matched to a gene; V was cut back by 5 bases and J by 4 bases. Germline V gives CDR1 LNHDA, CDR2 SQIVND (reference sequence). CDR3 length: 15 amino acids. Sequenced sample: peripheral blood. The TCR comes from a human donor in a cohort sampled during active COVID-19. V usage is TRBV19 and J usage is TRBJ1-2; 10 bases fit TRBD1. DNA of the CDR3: TGTGCCAGTAGTTCTCGACAGGGGGCTGGCTATGGCTACACCTTC. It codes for CASSSRQGAGYGYTF.